The 32 T cell receptor beta chains listed next were all sequenced from one sample in a study of T cells after yellow fever vaccination. TCRdb ran MiXCR on the 5' RACE reads and lists one entry per CDR3 protein. The sample yields under 250,000 distinct CDR3 sequences, less than 3.5% seen once. Sequences were derived from CD4+ T cells sorted from PBMCs, sampled 10 days after the yellow fever booster vaccination. Every receptor here comes from a man younger than 30 who received the YFV17D yellow fever vaccine.

This clonotype turned up a few times. The chain carries TRBV7-2 and TRBJ1-2; maybe TRBD1 (6 bases). Between the trimmed V and J ends, which lost 4 bases and 8 bases, there was a span of 11 bases. Per the germline V gene, CDR1 is SGHTA and CDR2 is FQGNSA. The CDR3 loop spans 12 amino acids. This chain's CDR3 is CASSSAGGGYTF. The CDR3 DNA reads TGTGCCAGCAGCTCTGCCGGGGGCGGCTACACCTTC.

The table lists this clonotype with many counts. This chain uses TRBV7-8 with TRBJ2-5, with unresolved D. Germline CDR1 reads SGHVS; CDR2 reads FQNEAQ. With 3 bases removed from V and 1 base from J, the gap between germline ends came to 12 bases. This CDR3 comprises 15 residues. CDR3 DNA sequence: TGTGCCAGCAGCTTGACCCCGATCGTCCAAGAGACCCAGTACTTC. Protein product: CASSLTPIVQETQYF.

The table lists this clonotype with a few counts. The V gene is TRBV18, the J gene TRBJ2-1; TRBD1 aligns across 10 bases. The V gene's germline CDR1 is KGHSH and CDR2 LQKENI. CDR3 length: 15 residues. V shed 5 bases, J shed 4 bases, and the junction held 5 bases outside the gene matches. DNA for the CDR3: TGTGCCAGCTCATTAGGACAGGGGGTGTACAATGAGCAGTTCTTC. Its translation is CASSLGQGVYNEQFF. Combining the CDR3 with reference TRBV18 and TRBJ2-1 gives the whole variable domain NAGVMQNPRHLVRRRGQEARLRCSPMKGHSHVYWYRQLPEEGLKFMVYLQKENIIDESGMPKERFSAEFPKEGPSILRIQQVVRGDSAAYFCASSLGQGVYNEQFFGPGTRLTVL.

V usage is TRBV5-1 and J usage is TRBJ2-1, with D hard to call. In germline, CDR1 is SGHRS, CDR2 YFSETQ. V dropped 0 bases and J dropped 4 bases, with 14 bases sitting between them. The CDR3 is 16 residues long. This chain's CDR3 is CASSLELRTRYNEQFF. The CDR3 nucleotides read TGCGCCAGCAGCTTGGAACTCCGAACGAGGTACAATGAGCAGTTCTTC.

The gene calls are TRBV2 and TRBJ1-6; tentative D call: TRBD1 (5 bases). Germline V gene data show CDR1 as SNHLY and CDR2 as FYNNEI. The ends were cut back, 6 bases at V and 5 bases at J, with 14 bases in the middle. The CDR3 spans 15 residues. The CDR3 nucleotides read TGTGCCAGCAGGACTTTGTGGGGGGATAATTCACCCCTCCACTTT. It is translated as CASRTLWGDNSPLHF.

In this sample, this clonotype turned up many times. Here the CDR3 DNA reads TGTGCCAGCAGCTTGATCCCTAGTGGGGTCTATGGCTACACCTTC. Translating gives CASSLIPSGVYGYTF. This rearrangement joins TRBV7-2 to TRBJ1-2; D not certain. Germline V gene data show CDR1 as SGHTA and CDR2 as FQGNSA. This CDR3 is built from 15 residues. Trimming took 3 bases from V and 4 from J, leaving 15 bases between them. Complete variable domain (other parts from reference TRBV7-2 and TRBJ1-2): GAGVSQSPSNKVTEKGKDVELRCDPISGHTALYWYRQSLGQGLEFLIYFQGNSAPDKSGLPSDRFSAERTGGSVSTLTIQRTQQEDSAVYLCASSLIPSGVYGYTFGSGTRLTVV.

This clonotype has just a few counts. The chain uses TRBV6-2 or TRBV6-3 and TRBJ2-5; D not certain. Trimming stripped 1 base from V and 3 bases from J, with 6 bases between. Germline V gene lookup returns CDR1 MNHEY and CDR2 SVGEGT. The CDR3 spans 13 residues. CDR3: CASSYFAEETQYF. CDR3 in DNA: TGTGCCAGCAGTTACTTTGCGGAAGAGACCCAGTACTTC.

This clonotype was counted at least ten times. This chain links TRBV12-3 or TRBV12-4 with TRBJ2-6; maybe TRBD1 (6 bases). V lost 7 bases to trimming and J lost 0 bases, with 16 bases between them. The CDR3 length is 17 residues. The CDR3 DNA is TGTGCCAGCACCCGGAGACAGGCCTCCTCTGGGGCCAACGTCCTGACTTTC. This translates into CASTRRQASSGANVLTF.

This chain connects TRBV18 to TRBJ2-5, with 7 positions matching TRBD1. This CDR3 contains 14 residues. The germline V gene has CDR1 KGHSH and CDR2 LQKENI. V was pared by 7 bases and J by 0 bases, with 5 bases of the junction left unmatched. This chain's CDR3 is CASLLTGNQETQYF. The CDR3 DNA follows: TGTGCCAGCTTACTGACAGGGAACCAAGAGACCCAGTACTTC.

The genes are TRBV7-9 and TRBJ2-5; possible D gene TRBD2, 5 bases. Germline assignment: CDR1 SEHNR and CDR2 FQNEAQ (reference sequence). The CDR3 runs to 15 residues. V lost 6 bases to trimming and J lost 1 base, with 15 bases between them. Here the CDR3 DNA reads TGTGCCAGCAGGCCACTAGTATCGTTCCAAGAGACCCAGTACTTC. Its translation: CASRPLVSFQETQYF.

This clonotype has ten or more counts. The chain couples TRBV7-3 to TRBJ2-7; no clear D gene. V was cut by 3 bases and J by 7 bases, with 16 bases left in between. The CDR3 is 14 residues long. Germline assignment: CDR1 SGHTA and CDR2 FQGTGA. CDR3 in DNA: TGTGCCAGCAGCTTGACGGGTGGGATGGGGGAGCAGTACTTC. The encoded protein is CASSLTGGMGEQYF.

This clonotype was observed at least ten times. Sequence at one end of the junction differs from germline and may be a read error. The CDR3 loop reads CSASRQGAAF. The CDR3 nucleotides are TGCAGTGCTAGCCGACAGGGAGCGGCCTTC. The chain has TRBV20-1 and TRBJ1-2, with TRBD1 identical over 7 bases. Germline V CDR1 and CDR2: DFQATT, SNEGSKA (reference sequence). This CDR3 is 10 amino acids long.

Concerning this clonotype: Sequence at one end of the junction differs from germline and may be a read error. The chain combines TRBV6-6 with TRBJ2-1, with TRBD2 matching 7 bases. The CDR3 spans 14 residues. The germline V gene has CDR1 MNHNY and CDR2 SVGAGI (reference sequence). The CDR3 is CASSYSRGRDEKFF. Written as DNA, the CDR3 is TGTGCCAGCAGTTACTCGCGGGGGAGAGATGAGAAGTTCTTC.

The J gene is TRBJ1-2, the V gene TRBV11-2; D is unresolved. V lost 5 bases, J lost 5 bases, and 9 bases lay in between. Germline CDR1 and CDR2: SGHAT and FQNNGV. The CDR3 consists of 12 residues. The CDR3: CASSQYEYGYTF. Here the CDR3 DNA reads TGTGCCAGCAGCCAGTATGAGTATGGCTACACCTTC.

This clonotype has more than one count but fewer than ten. This chain joins TRBV12-3 or TRBV12-4 and TRBJ2-5; 7 nucleotides line up with TRBD2. This CDR3 comprises 13 residues. V shed 5 bases, J shed 5 bases, and the junction held 5 bases outside the gene matches. The CDR3 spells CASSSGAIETQYF. Written as DNA, the CDR3 is TGTGCCAGCAGTAGCGGGGCTATCGAGACCCAGTACTTC.

This clonotype has at least ten counts. V usage is TRBV20-1 and J usage is TRBJ1-3; possibly TRBD1 for D (5 bases). The V gene's germline CDR1 is DFQATT and CDR2 SNEGSKA (reference sequence). Trimming removed 6 bases at V and 0 bases at J, with 9 bases between. This CDR3 is built from 13 residues. CDR3 region: CSAPTASGNTIYF. CDR3 bases: TGCAGTGCGCCGACAGCCTCTGGAAACACCATATATTTT.

This clonotype has just a few counts. V gene TRBV19 combines with J gene TRBJ2-3; 8 bases line up with TRBD2. Germline CDR1 reads LNHDA; CDR2 reads SQIVND (reference sequence). V was pared by 5 bases and J by 6 bases, with 7 bases of the junction left unmatched. The CDR3 has 14 amino acids. This CDR3 is CASSVDGGADTQYF. For the CDR3, the DNA is TGTGCCAGTAGTGTGGACGGGGGGGCGGATACGCAGTATTTT.

This clonotype showed up many times. The chain uses TRBV7-9 and TRBJ2-4, with 8 bases that match TRBD1. Looked up from germline, CDR1 is SEHNR and CDR2 is FQNEAQ (reference sequence). There are 15 residues in the CDR3. J lost 6 bases, V lost 5 bases, and 9 bases had no gene match. The CDR3 DNA reads as TGTGCCAGCAGCGGGACAGGCCACGCGGGAAACATTCAGTACTTC. Its protein is CASSGTGHAGNIQYF.

This clonotype has a count of ten or more. The chain carries TRBV10-3 and TRBJ2-3, with 13 nucleotides matching TRBD2. Germline trimming cut 4 bases from V and 1 base from J; bases unmatched to any gene: 2. This CDR3 region has 16 residues. CDR1 ENHRY and CDR2 SYGVKD come from the germline V gene. In nucleotides, the CDR3 is TGTGCCATCAGTGGGGGACTAGCGGGACGCACAGATACGCAGTATTTT. Translation: CAISGGLAGRTDTQYF.

The V call is TRBV29-1, the J call TRBJ1-1; D gene unclear. The CDR3 is made up of 10 amino acids. Looked up from germline, CDR1 is SQVTM and CDR2 is ANQGSEA. V was pared by 4 bases and J by 11 bases, with 11 bases between. In DNA form, the CDR3 reads TGCAGCGTTGCCTCAACGAGGGCTTTCTTT. It encodes CSVASTRAFF.

This clonotype was picked up a small number of times. The V gene is TRBV6-5, the J gene TRBJ2-7; 9 bases are a match to TRBD1. V shed 8 bases and J 3 bases; nucleotides not matched to a gene: 5. CDR3 length: 13 residues. From germline, CDR1 is MNHEY and CDR2 SVGAGI. The CDR3 nucleotides are TGTGCCAGCGGTGACAGGGGGGGCTACGAGCAGTACTTC. Protein sequence: CASGDRGGYEQYF.

Many counts were recorded for this clonotype. This rearrangement joins TRBV29-1 to TRBJ1-1; unclear D gene. Germline loops: CDR1 SQVTM, CDR2 ANQGSEA. The CDR3 covers 10 residues. Trimming removed 6 bases from V and 1 base from J, with 3 bases in between. CDR3 residues: CSVQNTEAFF. In DNA form, the CDR3 reads TGCAGCGTGCAGAACACTGAAGCTTTCTTT.

There are a few counts of this clonotype. J is TRBJ2-6 and V is TRBV10-2; maybe TRBD1 (6 bases). This CDR3 comprises 15 residues. Deletions cut 7 bases from V and 1 base from J, with 11 bases between. Looked up from germline, CDR1 is WSHSY and CDR2 is SAAADI. CDR3 DNA sequence: TGCGCCAGCAACCGAGGACAGTCTGGGGCCAACGTCCTGACTTTC. Its protein is CASNRGQSGANVLTF.

This clonotype turned up a few times. V is TRBV5-1 and J is TRBJ1-1, with TRBD1 matching over 7 bases. The ends lost 2 bases at V and 4 bases at J; junction bases unmatched: 11. There are 16 residues in the CDR3. Per the germline V gene, CDR1 is SGHRS and CDR2 is YFSETQ. CDR3 DNA: TGCGCCAGCAGCTTTCTTTCGGGGACAGTGGCCACTGAAGCTTTCTTT. Protein sequence: CASSFLSGTVATEAFF.

The CDR3 sequence is CASTRLADQETQYF. For the CDR3, the DNA is TGCGCCAGCACCAGACTAGCGGATCAAGAGACCCAGTACTTC. J is TRBJ2-5 and V is TRBV5-1, with TRBD2 identical over 9 bases. Trimming removed 6 bases from V and 2 bases from J; junction bases left unmatched: 5. The CDR3 is 14 residues long. The germline V gene encodes CDR1 SGHRS and CDR2 YFSETQ.

The V gene is TRBV27, the J gene TRBJ2-3; TRBD2 aligns across 11 bases. The CDR3 totals 19 residues. The ends lost 5 bases at V and 0 bases at J; junction bases unmatched: 13. Germline V gene sequence: CDR1 MNHEY, CDR2 SMNVEV (reference sequence). In DNA form, the CDR3 reads TGTGCCAGCAGTAGAAAGGGCCTCGGGACTAGCGGCAGCACAGATACGCAGTATTTT. Translation gives CASSRKGLGTSGSTDTQYF.

This clonotype was detected many times. This chain joins TRBV6-6 and TRBJ2-5, with no clear D. Per germline, CDR1 MNHNY and CDR2 SVGAGI (reference sequence). CDR3 length: 14 amino acids. The V end lost 5 bases, the J end lost 4 bases, and 14 bases lay between the germline ends. Here the CDR3 DNA reads TGTGCCAGCAGTGCCTCGGGTCGCACAGAGACCCAGTACTTC. Translation gives CASSASGRTETQYF.

The V and J genes are TRBV9 and TRBJ2-2; 7 bases align to TRBD1. Germline V gives CDR1 SGDLS, CDR2 YYNGEE. Losses at the gene ends were 3 bases for V and 5 bases for J; bases not matched to a gene: 10. The CDR3 spans 16 residues. The CDR3 DNA reads as TGTGCCAGCAGCGCACCGGGACAGACGACTACCGGGGAGCTGTTTTTT. Translation gives CASSAPGQTTTGELFF.

This clonotype was seen more than once but under ten times. The CDR3 sequence: CATSRGGPGNEKLFF. CDR3 DNA sequence: TGTGCCACCAGCAGAGGGGGTCCCGGTAATGAAAAACTGTTTTTT. This rearrangement joins TRBV15 to TRBJ1-4; D is undetermined. CDR1 LNHNV and CDR2 YYDKDF come from the germline V gene (reference sequence). V was trimmed by 1 base and J by 4 bases, leaving 10 bases between them. The CDR3 contains 15 residues.

This clonotype was seen at least ten times. In DNA form, the CDR3 reads TGTGCCAGCAGTCCCATGTTGGGGGGCTCGGGGACCCAGTACTTC. Its protein is CASSPMLGGSGTQYF. The V gene is TRBV27, the J gene TRBJ2-5, with D perhaps matching TRBD1 or TRBD2 (6 bases each). Trimming removed 5 bases at V and 7 bases at J, with 20 bases between. In germline, CDR1 is MNHEY, CDR2 SMNVEV (reference sequence). The CDR3 is 15 amino acids.

This clonotype was recorded at least ten times. The rearrangement uses TRBV6-2 or TRBV6-3 and TRBJ1-5; D remains unclear. Trimming cost V 6 bases and J 6 bases, with 18 bases left between them. CDR1 is MNHEY, CDR2 SVGEGT, per germline. The CDR3 is 15 residues long. CDR3 sequence reads: CASSSVRVGIQPQHF. Written as DNA, the CDR3 is TGTGCCAGCAGCTCCGTTCGGGTGGGGATTCAGCCCCAGCATTTT.

This clonotype was counted a few times. This chain uses TRBV4-2 with TRBJ2-3; D might be TRBD2 (6 bases). V lost 0 bases to trimming and J lost 5 bases, with 6 bases between them. Germline lookup yields CDR1 LGHNA and CDR2 YNFKEQ. The CDR3 is 13 amino acids. CDR3 sequence reads: CASSQEGGDTQYF. CDR3 in DNA: TGTGCCAGCAGCCAAGAGGGAGGAGATACGCAGTATTTT.